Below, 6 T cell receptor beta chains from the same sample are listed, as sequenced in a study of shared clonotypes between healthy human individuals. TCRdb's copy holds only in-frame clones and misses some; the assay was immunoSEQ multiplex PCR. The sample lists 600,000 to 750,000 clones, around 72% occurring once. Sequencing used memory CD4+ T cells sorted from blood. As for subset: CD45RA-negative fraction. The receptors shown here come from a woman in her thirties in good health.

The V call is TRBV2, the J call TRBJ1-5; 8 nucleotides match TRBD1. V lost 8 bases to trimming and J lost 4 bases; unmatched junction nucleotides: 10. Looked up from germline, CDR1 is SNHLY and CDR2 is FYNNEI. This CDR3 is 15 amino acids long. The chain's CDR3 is CASRLPGQVNQPQHF. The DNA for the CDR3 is TGTGCCAGCCGCTTACCGGGACAGGTTAATCAGCCCCAGCATTTT. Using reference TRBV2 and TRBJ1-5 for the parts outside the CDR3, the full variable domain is EPEVTQTPSHQVTQMGQEVILRCVPISNHLYFYWYRQILGQKVEFLVSFYNNEISEKSEIFDDQFSVERPDGSNFTLKIRSTKLEDSAMYFCASRLPGQVNQPQHFGDGTRLSIL.

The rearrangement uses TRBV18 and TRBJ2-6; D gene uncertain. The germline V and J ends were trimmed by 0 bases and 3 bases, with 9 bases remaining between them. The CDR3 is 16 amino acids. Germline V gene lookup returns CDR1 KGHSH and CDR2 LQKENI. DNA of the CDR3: TGTGCCAGCTCACCACCGTCTGGCGTTGGGGCCAACGTCCTGACTTTC. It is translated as CASSPPSGVGANVLTF.

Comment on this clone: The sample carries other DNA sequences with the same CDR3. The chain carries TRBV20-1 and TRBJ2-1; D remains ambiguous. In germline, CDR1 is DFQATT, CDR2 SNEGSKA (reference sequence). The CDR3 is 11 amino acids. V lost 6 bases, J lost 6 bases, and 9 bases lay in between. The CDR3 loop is CSANPGNEQFF. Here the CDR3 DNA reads TGCAGTGCCAATCCGGGCAATGAGCAGTTCTTC.

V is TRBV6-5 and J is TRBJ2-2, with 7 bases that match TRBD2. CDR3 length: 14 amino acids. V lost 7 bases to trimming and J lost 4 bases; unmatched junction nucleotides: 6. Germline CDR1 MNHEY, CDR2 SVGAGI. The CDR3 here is CASKGGTRTGELFF. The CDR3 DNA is TGTGCCAGCAAGGGAGGGACCCGCACCGGGGAGCTGTTTTTT.

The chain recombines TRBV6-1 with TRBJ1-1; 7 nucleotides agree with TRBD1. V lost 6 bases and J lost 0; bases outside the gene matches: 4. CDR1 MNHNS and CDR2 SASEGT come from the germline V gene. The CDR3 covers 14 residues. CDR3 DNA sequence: TGTGCCAGCAGCTACAGGGGTATGAACACTGAAGCTTTCTTT. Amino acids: CASSYRGMNTEAFF.

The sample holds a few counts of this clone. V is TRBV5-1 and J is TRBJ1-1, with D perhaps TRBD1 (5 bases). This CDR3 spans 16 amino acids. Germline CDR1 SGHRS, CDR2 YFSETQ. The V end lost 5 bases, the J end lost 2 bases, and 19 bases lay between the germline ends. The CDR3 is CASRDQGIVPNTEAFF. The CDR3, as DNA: TGCGCCAGCAGGGATCAGGGCATTGTCCCCAACACTGAAGCTTTCTTT.